This T cell receptor beta chain was captured by sequencing in a study of CD8+ T cells in alopecia areata. Study results and caveats: Scalp sample data also include resident alphabeta T cells from normal skin.

Germline CDR1 reads MGHDK; CDR2 reads SYGVNS. The CDR3 has 15 residues. Trimming shortened V by 4 bases and J by 3 bases, and 16 bases separated the two germline ends. Sequencing relied on a cDNA template that was reverse transcribed from extracted RNA. Assay used: immunoSEQ multiplex PCR; TCRdb lists only in-frame clones, some missing. The sample lists 140,000 to 150,000 clones; 58% were seen once. With respect to this clone: Its matching antigen is unknown.

This sequence originates from a human donor with alopecia areata. The rearrangement joins TRBV25-1 to TRBJ2-7; either TRBD1 or TRBD2 may supply D (5 bases each). The material was CD4+ T cells sorted from blood, obtained at week 0. The CDR3 nucleotides read TGTGCCAGCAGTGCCTTTCGGGACGGGCTCTACGAGCAGTACTTC. Protein sequence: CASSAFRDGLYEQYF.